This entry describes one T cell receptor beta chain. Germline-derived CDR1 and CDR2 are MNHEY and SVGAGI. V dropped 4 bases and J dropped 6; count of bases not matched to a gene: 7. The CDR3 loop spans 15 amino acids. These data are taken from a study of OX40 agonist ivuxolimab in advanced cancers. For the study at large: Prior anti-PD-1, anti-PD-L1 or anti-CTLA-4 therapy was allowed; around 43% had some.

Using immunoSEQ multiplex PCR, the repertoire was profiled, and TCRdb retains in-frame clones only, with some absent. The sample yields roughly 60,000 clones, around 90% seen once. The specimen was CD4+ or CD8+ T cells sorted from blood, collected in a trial of the OX40 agonist ivuxolimab. The TCR comes from an adult with an advanced solid tumor such as melanoma, head and neck, liver or kidney cancer. This chain links TRBV6-5 with TRBJ1-5, with TRBD1 matching over 9 bases. The CDR3 region has the DNA TGTGCCAGCAGTTCTCGGACAGGGGTTAGTCAGCCCCAGCATTTT. Residues: CASSSRTGVSQPQHF.